This entry lists 4 T cell receptor beta chains sequenced from one sample in a study of blood T cells in healthy people across ages. The use of a sample-barcoded 5' primer and a J-beta primer mix characterized a second PCR of roughly 6 to 11 cycles. A single record per CDR3 protein comes from TCRdb applying MiXCR to the 5' RACE reads. The table lists under 1,000,000 distinct CDR3 sequences, about 47% of them singletons. Sequencing was performed on blood. The receptors come from a man at least 80 years old in good health.

The sample holds a few counts of this clonotype. The gene calls are TRBV7-9 and TRBJ1-2; a weak D match, TRBD1 (6 bases). Trimming shortened V by 1 base and J by 8 bases, and 17 bases separated the two germline ends. Germline-derived CDR1 and CDR2 are SEHNR and FQNEAQ (reference sequence). The length of the CDR3 is 15 residues. DNA of the CDR3: TGTGCCAGCAGCTTAGTTCCGGGGGCGCTTTCCGGCTACACCTTC. Its protein product is CASSLVPGALSGYTF.

This clonotype appeared a single time. The chain uses TRBV11-2 and TRBJ2-7; possible D gene TRBD1, 5 bases. Germline V gives CDR1 SGHAT, CDR2 FQNNGV. Trimming cost V 2 bases and J 6 bases, with 11 bases left between them. This CDR3 region has 13 residues. The CDR3 is CASSLTRAGEQYF. In nucleotides, the CDR3 is TGTGCCAGCAGCTTAACCAGGGCCGGCGAGCAGTACTTC.

This clonotype was counted ten times or more. The chain joins TRBV28 to TRBJ2-7, with 7 bases identical to TRBD1. CDR3 size: 16 residues. Germline CDR1 reads MDHEN; CDR2 reads SYDVKM. V trimming: 2 bases; J trimming: 0 bases; junction bases outside the gene matches: 7. The CDR3 nucleotides read TGTGCCAGCAGTTTACGGGGACAGTTAAACTCCTACGAGCAGTACTTC. Its translation is CASSLRGQLNSYEQYF.

The V call is TRBV4-2, the J call TRBJ1-1; D unclear. CDR1 is LGHNA and CDR2 is YNFKEQ in the germline V gene. The V end was cut by 4 bases, the J end by 5 bases, with 14 bases between. There are 14 residues in the CDR3. This chain's CDR3 is CASSLASRETEAFF. In DNA form, the CDR3 reads TGTGCCAGCAGCCTAGCCTCAAGGGAAACTGAAGCTTTCTTT.